The 27 T cell receptor beta chains presented below share a single source sample, sequenced in a study of cytomegalovirus exposure and HLA in healthy donors. Vbeta (60) and Jbeta (13) primers were used in the PCR. Profiled with immunoSEQ multiplex PCR; TCRdb holds only in-frame clones, not every one. Of under 100,000 clones detected, 70% to 85% appear once; the ten largest clones hold around 15%. The source material was PBMCs. These receptors came from a human donor in good health.

This clone was counted between two and nine times. The chain uses TRBV4-1 and TRBJ2-7; the match to TRBD2 covers 8 bases. The CDR3 sequence is 16 residues long. Germline loops: CDR1 MGHRA, CDR2 YSYEKL. After removal of 0 bases from V and 3 bases from J, the junction contained 7 bases not matched to a gene. The CDR3 bases are TGCGCCAGCAGCCAAGAATCAGGGACTAGATACTACGAGCAGTACTTC. It translates to CASSQESGTRYYEQYF.

The V call is TRBV5-1, the J call TRBJ1-1; D perhaps matches TRBD1 (6 bases). Germline V gives CDR1 SGHRS, CDR2 YFSETQ. The CDR3 loop spans 13 amino acids. The V end lost 2 bases, the J end lost 5 bases, and 10 bases lay between the germline ends. The DNA for the CDR3 is TGCGCCAGCAGCTTAGGGGGTACGACTGAAGCTTTCTTT. Encoded protein: CASSLGGTTEAFF.

This clone was picked up a small number of times. The chain links TRBV6-5 to TRBJ2-1; TRBD2 agrees at 8 bases. CDR1 is MNHEY and CDR2 is SVGAGI in the germline V gene. Trimming removed 6 bases from V and 6 bases from J; junction bases left unmatched: 7. The CDR3 sequence is 14 residues long. The CDR3 DNA is TGTGCCAGCAGGCCGGGGGGGCCGAGCAATGAGCAGTTCTTC. This encodes CASRPGGPSNEQFF.

The CDR3 protein is CASSALGTIYF. The CDR3 nucleotides are TGTGCCAGCAGCGCCCTCGGCACCATATATTTT. This chain connects TRBV6-5 to TRBJ1-3; unclear D gene. V was clipped by 6 bases and J by 9 bases, with 9 bases between them. The CDR3 is made up of 11 amino acids. Per germline, CDR1 MNHEY and CDR2 SVGAGI.

The chain has TRBV19 and TRBJ1-4, with TRBD1 matching 8 bases. This CDR3 contains 15 residues. Looked up from germline, CDR1 is LNHDA and CDR2 is SQIVND (reference sequence). V shed 5 bases and J 7 bases; nucleotides not matched to a gene: 9. The CDR3 coding sequence is TGTGCCAGTAGTCTGCAATCCCAGGGGGCTGAAAAACTGTTTTTT. It codes for CASSLQSQGAEKLFF.

The gene calls are TRBV6-5 and TRBJ1-6; 8 nucleotides match TRBD1. Trimming removed 5 bases from V and 9 bases from J; junction bases left unmatched: 6. Germline CDR1 MNHEY, CDR2 SVGAGI. This CDR3 comprises 14 residues. Here the CDR3 DNA reads TGTGCCAGCAGTCCTACAGGGGGGGGTTCACCCCTCCACTTT. Translating gives CASSPTGGGSPLHF.

The chain is built from TRBV2 and TRBJ1-6; D is possibly TRBD1 (5 bases). Trimming took off 6 bases at V and 7 bases at J, with 13 bases between the two ends. The CDR3 loop spans 14 amino acids. In germline, CDR1 is SNHLY, CDR2 FYNNEI. CDR3 amino acids: CASRQQVANSPLHF. CDR3 DNA sequence: TGTGCCAGCAGGCAACAGGTAGCAAATTCACCCCTCCACTTT.

As to this clone: The junction does not match germline at one end; this may be a read error. V gene TRBV6-5 combines with J gene TRBJ1-6, with D maybe TRBD1 (6 bases). CDR1 is MNHEY, CDR2 SVGAGI, per germline. CDR3 size: 15 residues. CDR3 DNA sequence: TGTGCCAGCAAAGACAGGAGCTCCTATAATTCACCCCTCAACTTT. It specifies CASKDRSSYNSPLNF.

This sequence joins TRBV7-6 and TRBJ2-1; possibly TRBD2 for D (6 bases). This CDR3 has 15 amino acids. Germline CDR1 reads SGHVS; CDR2 reads FNYEAQ. V was cut by 5 bases and J by 2 bases, with 13 bases left in between. CDR3 coding DNA: TGTGCCAGCAGCCCCGAGAGACTAGCCTACAATGAGCAGTTCTTC. The encoded protein is CASSPERLAYNEQFF.

The chain has TRBV27 and TRBJ1-5, with D unclear. The V gene's germline CDR1 is MNHEY and CDR2 SMNVEV (reference sequence). V was shortened by 2 bases and J by 0 bases, with 5 bases between the two germline ends. The CDR3 contains 14 residues. CDR3 region: CASSLVYSNQPQHF. CDR3 DNA: TGTGCCAGCAGTTTAGTATATAGCAATCAGCCCCAGCATTTT.

The rearrangement links TRBV9 to TRBJ2-3, with 9 bases lining up with TRBD1. The CDR3 is made up of 16 amino acids. V shed 2 bases, J shed 1 base, and the junction held 5 bases outside the gene matches. CDR1 SGDLS and CDR2 YYNGEE come from the germline V gene. CDR3 sequence reads: CASSVLTGGGTDTQYF. The CDR3 nucleotides read TGTGCCAGCAGCGTCCTGACAGGGGGTGGCACAGATACGCAGTATTTT.

This clone occurred once. J is TRBJ1-3 and V is TRBV4-1, with a tentative D call TRBD1 (5 bases). CDR3 size: 16 residues. The V gene's germline CDR1 is MGHRA and CDR2 YSYEKL. V lost 4 bases to trimming and J lost 7 bases, with 20 bases between them. CDR3: CASSPEAPGYGNTIYF. The CDR3 coding sequence is TGCGCCAGCAGCCCGGAAGCCCCAGGGTATGGGAACACCATATATTTT.

This chain connects TRBV19 to TRBJ2-3; TRBD2 matches at 13 bases. CDR1 is LNHDA and CDR2 is SQIVND in the germline V gene (reference sequence). The V and J ends lost 5 bases and 5 bases, in that order; junction bases with no gene match: 7. The CDR3 has 16 residues. In nucleotides, the CDR3 is TGTGCCAGTAGTCTAACTAGCGGGGGGGCCGGAGATACGCAGTATTTT. Protein sequence: CASSLTSGGAGDTQYF. Combining the CDR3 with reference TRBV19 and TRBJ2-3 gives the whole variable domain DGGITQSPKYLFRKEGQNVTLSCEQNLNHDAMYWYRQDPGQGLRLIYYSQIVNDFQKGDIAEGYSVSREKKESFPLTVTSAQKNPTAFYLCASSLTSGGAGDTQYFGPGTRLTVL.

V is TRBV18 and J is TRBJ2-7, with TRBD1 identical over 8 bases. Germline CDR1 is KGHSH and CDR2 is LQKENI. V trimming: 6 bases; J trimming: 7 bases; junction bases outside the gene matches: 14. The CDR3 length is 15 residues. The CDR3 DNA reads as TGTGCCAGCTCCACGGCGACAGGGGAGCTATCAGAGCAGTACTTC. Protein product: CASSTATGELSEQYF. Together with reference TRBV18 and TRBJ2-7, the CDR3 gives the full variable domain: NAGVMQNPRHLVRRRGQEARLRCSPMKGHSHVYWYRQLPEEGLKFMVYLQKENIIDESGMPKERFSAEFPKEGPSILRIQQVVRGDSAAYFCASSTATGELSEQYFGPGTRLTVT.

Regarding this clone: Distinct nucleotide sequences in the sample also encode this CDR3. The chain recombines TRBV6-5 with TRBJ1-2; TRBD1 might be the D (5 bases). The CDR3 length is 13 residues. Germline V gives CDR1 MNHEY, CDR2 SVGAGI. Deletions cut 2 bases from V and 2 bases from J, with 6 bases between. DNA of the CDR3: TGTGCCAGCAGTTACCAGGGAAACTATGGCTACACCTTC. As protein: CASSYQGNYGYTF.

This chain uses TRBV6-1 with TRBJ2-1, with 9 nucleotides matching TRBD2. CDR3 length: 15 amino acids. J was trimmed by 1 base and V by 2 bases; bases with no gene match: 0. Germline V gene lookup returns CDR1 MNHNS and CDR2 SASEGT. CDR3 residues: CASSELAGSYNEQFF. Here the CDR3 DNA reads TGTGCCAGCAGTGAACTAGCGGGGTCCTACAATGAGCAGTTCTTC.

The CDR3 spells CASSDSGRGALTDTQYF. Here the CDR3 DNA reads TGTGCCAGCAGTGACTCAGGGCGGGGGGCCCTCACAGATACGCAGTATTTT. The chain carries TRBV6-4 and TRBJ2-3, with 8 positions matching TRBD2. Germline CDR1 and CDR2: MRHNA and SNTAGT. The CDR3 runs to 17 residues. V dropped 0 bases and J dropped 2; count of bases not matched to a gene: 7.

The chain combines TRBV7-8 with TRBJ2-5; D is perhaps TRBD2 (6 bases). Germline loops: CDR1 SGHVS, CDR2 FQNEAQ. The germline V and J ends were trimmed by 2 bases and 5 bases, with 18 bases remaining between them. CDR3 length: 16 amino acids. The chain's CDR3 is CASSLLGGIIWETQYF. Written as DNA, the CDR3 is TGTGCCAGCAGCTTACTTGGGGGGATTATCTGGGAGACCCAGTACTTC.

This clone was observed a few times. The chain has TRBV5-6 and TRBJ1-4; 8 bases align to TRBD1. V gave up 4 bases and J gave up 8 bases; unmatched junction bases: 10. This CDR3 contains 15 residues. Germline V gene data show CDR1 as SGHDT and CDR2 as YYEEEE. CDR3 in amino acids: CASSRTDRVEEKLFF. The CDR3 bases are TGTGCCAGCAGCAGAACGGACAGGGTCGAGGAAAAACTGTTTTTT. The complete variable domain, with remaining parts taken from reference TRBV5-6 and TRBJ1-4, reads DAGVTQSPTHLIKTRGQQVTLRCSPKSGHDTVSWYQQALGQGPQFIFQYYEEEERQRGNFPDRFSGHQFPNYSSELNVNALLLGDSALYLCASSRTDRVEEKLFFGSGTQLSVL.

This clone was recorded once. V is TRBV18 and J is TRBJ2-7, with TRBD1 matching over 7 bases. The ends lost 0 bases at V and 4 bases at J; junction bases unmatched: 6. The CDR3 has 15 residues. Germline assignment: CDR1 KGHSH and CDR2 LQKENI. CDR3 in DNA: TGTGCCAGCTCACCACCCCCAGGGGGAATGTACGAGCAGTACTTC. Its translation: CASSPPPGGMYEQYF.

The V call is TRBV27, the J call TRBJ2-5; D perhaps matches TRBD1 (5 bases). The germline V gene has CDR1 MNHEY and CDR2 SMNVEV (reference sequence). There are 12 residues in the CDR3. V was cut by 3 bases and J by 5 bases, with 7 bases left in between. The CDR3: CASSFQGETQYF. CDR3 bases: TGTGCCAGCAGTTTTCAGGGCGAGACCCAGTACTTC.

The chain has TRBV5-6 and TRBJ2-3; weak D call: TRBD2 (6 bases). V was cut by 4 bases and J by 0 bases, with 9 bases left in between. This CDR3 has 14 amino acids. Germline CDR1 reads SGHDT; CDR2 reads YYEEEE. Written as DNA, the CDR3 is TGTGCCAGCAGCCAGGGACTGAGCACAGATACGCAGTATTTT. Its protein is CASSQGLSTDTQYF.

This chain connects TRBV5-1 to TRBJ1-1, with 11 bases fitting TRBD1. With 1 base clipped from V and 4 bases from J, the junction kept 12 bases outside the gene matches. The CDR3 is 18 amino acids. The germline gives CDR1 SGHRS, CDR2 YFSETQ. The CDR3 DNA reads as TGCGCCAGCAGCTTGACAGTAGGGGCCGGGACAGGGGGCACTGAAGCTTTCTTT. Translated, it gives CASSLTVGAGTGGTEAFF.

V is TRBV15 and J is TRBJ1-1; 9 positions match TRBD1. J was trimmed by 3 bases and V by 5 bases; bases with no gene match: 10. Germline V gene lookup returns CDR1 LNHNV and CDR2 YYDKDF (reference sequence). The CDR3 is 16 residues long. The CDR3 here is CATSGLPGQGDTEAFF. The CDR3 DNA follows: TGTGCCACCAGCGGATTACCGGGACAGGGAGACACTGAAGCTTTCTTT.

This chain connects TRBV7-9 to TRBJ1-6; a possible D gene is TRBD1 (5 bases). The V gene lost 3 bases and the J gene lost 7 bases, with 13 bases spanning the gap. CDR3 length: 15 amino acids. CDR1 is SEHNR, CDR2 FQNEAQ, per germline (reference sequence). CDR3 region: CASSFSQGVNSPLHF. CDR3 nucleotides: TGTGCCAGCAGCTTTTCGCAGGGTGTGAATTCACCCCTCCACTTT.

The chain employs TRBV6-6 and TRBJ2-7, with 8 bases matching TRBD1. CDR3 length: 15 amino acids. Germline lookup yields CDR1 MNHNY and CDR2 SVGAGI (reference sequence). V was pared by 4 bases and J by 3 bases, with 8 bases of the junction left unmatched. This CDR3 is CASSCGDRCYYEQYF. The CDR3 DNA follows: TGTGCCAGCAGTTGCGGGGACAGGTGCTACTACGAGCAGTACTTC.

The J gene is TRBJ1-6, the V gene TRBV19; D gene unclear. The germline CDR1 and CDR2 sequences are LNHDA and SQIVND (reference sequence). This CDR3 is 13 amino acids long. V shed 1 base and J shed 8 bases, with 6 bases lying between them. CDR3 nucleotides: TGTGCCAGTAGTATAGGGGCCGATTCACCCCTCCACTTT. It encodes CASSIGADSPLHF.